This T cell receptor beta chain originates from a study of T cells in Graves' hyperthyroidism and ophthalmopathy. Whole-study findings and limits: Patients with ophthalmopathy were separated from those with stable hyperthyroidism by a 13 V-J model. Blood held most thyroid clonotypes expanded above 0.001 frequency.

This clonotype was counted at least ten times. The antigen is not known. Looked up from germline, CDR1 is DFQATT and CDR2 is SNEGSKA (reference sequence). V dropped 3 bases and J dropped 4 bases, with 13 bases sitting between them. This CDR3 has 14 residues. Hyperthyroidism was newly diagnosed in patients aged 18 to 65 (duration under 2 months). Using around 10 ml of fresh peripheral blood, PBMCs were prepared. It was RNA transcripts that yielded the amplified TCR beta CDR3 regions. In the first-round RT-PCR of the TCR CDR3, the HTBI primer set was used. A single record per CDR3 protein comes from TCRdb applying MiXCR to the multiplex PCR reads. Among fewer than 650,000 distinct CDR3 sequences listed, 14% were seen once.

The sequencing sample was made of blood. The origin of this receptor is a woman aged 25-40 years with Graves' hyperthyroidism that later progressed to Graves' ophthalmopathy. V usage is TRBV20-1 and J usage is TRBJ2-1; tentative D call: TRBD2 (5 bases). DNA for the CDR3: TGCAGTGCTAGTCCCCGCGGGCCGTACAATGAGCAGTTCTTC. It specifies CSASPRGPYNEQFF.